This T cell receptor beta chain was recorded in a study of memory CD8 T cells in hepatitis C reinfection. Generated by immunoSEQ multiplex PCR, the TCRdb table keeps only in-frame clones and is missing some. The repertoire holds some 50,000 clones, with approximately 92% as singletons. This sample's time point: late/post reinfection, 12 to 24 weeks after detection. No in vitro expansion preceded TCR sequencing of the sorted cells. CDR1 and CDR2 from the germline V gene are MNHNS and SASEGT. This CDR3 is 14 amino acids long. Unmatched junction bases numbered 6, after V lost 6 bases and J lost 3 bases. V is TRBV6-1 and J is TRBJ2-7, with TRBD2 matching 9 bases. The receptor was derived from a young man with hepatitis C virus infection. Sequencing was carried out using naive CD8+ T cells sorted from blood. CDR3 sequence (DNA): TGTGCCAGCAGCCCTCTAGCGGGACACTACGAGCAGTACTTC. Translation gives CASSPLAGHYEQYF.